A selection of T cell receptor beta chains follows, all from one sample in a study of blood T cells in healthy people across ages. Each CDR3 protein gets one entry after TCRdb re-called the 5' RACE reads with MiXCR. The sample consists of 650,000 to 800,000 distinct CDR3 sequences, under 45% of them appearing once. Sequenced: blood. These receptors all come from a man in his sixties in good health. CDR3s include the opening cysteine and the closing phenylalanine or tryptophan. Fields, in order: J gene, V gene, clone size, D gene, CDR3 DNA, CDR3 protein. D genes are given only for firm matches. For some rows the clone size is stated as once, few or many, or as a class when expanded; others skip it.

>TRBJ2-3|TRBV7-2|.|TRBD2
TGTGCCAGCAGCTTAGGGAGCGGGGGTAGCACAGATACGCAGTATTTT
CASSLGSGGSTDTQYF
>TRBJ2-4|TRBV7-9|few|.
TGTGCCAGCAGCCTCGGACAAAACATTCAGTACTTC
CASSLGQNIQYF
>TRBJ2-4|TRBV3-1|.|TRBD1
TGTGCCAGCAGCCGACAGGGGGCCGAAAACATTCAGTACTTC
CASSRQGAENIQYF
>TRBJ2-5|TRBV27|few|TRBD2
TGTGCCAGCAGACGGGACTACGAAGAGACCCAGTACTTC
CASRRDYEETQYF
>TRBJ1-5|TRBV6-2/TRBV6-3|.|.
TGTGCCAGCACTACAGGTAATCGGCCCCAGCATTTT
CASTTGNRPQHF
>TRBJ2-3|TRBV7-2|.|.
TGTGCCAGCAGCTTAACGAGAAGGGATACGCAGTATTTT
CASSLTRRDTQYF
>TRBJ2-5|TRBV9|many|.
TGTGCCAGCAGCGTAGGGGAGGTAGAGACCCAGTACTTC
CASSVGEVETQYF
>TRBJ1-2|TRBV2|.|TRBD1
TGTGCCAGCAGGAACAGGGGAATCAATGGCTACACCTTC
CASRNRGINGYTF
>TRBJ2-1|TRBV28|once|.
TGTGCCAGCAGTTTGGTAGGGGTCCGTTCCTACGAGCAGTTCTTC
CASSLVGVRSYEQFF
>TRBJ1-6|TRBV3-1|.|.
TGTGCCAGCAGCCTAAGACAGCAGAATTCACCCCTCCACTTT
CASSLRQQNSPLHF
>TRBJ1-2|TRBV27|few|TRBD1
TGTGCCAGCACCCTCCGACAGGGGGCTAACTATGGCTACACCTTC
CASTLRQGANYGYTF
>TRBJ2-1|TRBV9|.|TRBD2
TGTGCCAGCAGCGTTTTTTCAAGTGGCGGGGGACCGAATGAGCAGTTCTTC
CASSVFSSGGGPNEQFF
>TRBJ2-7|TRBV20-1|.|TRBD1
TGCAGGGCCCGGGACAGGGTAATGTACGAGCAGTACTTC
CRARDRVMYEQYF
>TRBJ2-7|TRBV12-3/TRBV12-4|.|.
TGTGCCAGCACAACACGGGACGGCTCCTACGAGCAGTACTTC
CASTTRDGSYEQYF
>TRBJ1-6|TRBV4-1|.|TRBD1
TGCGCCAGCAGCCAAGATGGGGGACAGGGAAGCTATAATTCACCCCTCCACTTT
CASSQDGGQGSYNSPLHF
>TRBJ2-1|TRBV7-2|few|TRBD2
TGTGCCAGCAGCTTAGCGGGCGGGGGGAAGGGGTACAATGAGCAGTTCTTC
CASSLAGGGKGYNEQFF